The 22 T cell receptor beta chains below were found in one sample sequenced in a study of shared clonotypes between healthy human individuals. Here immunoSEQ multiplex PCR was the method, and the copy in TCRdb shows in-frame clones only, minus some. The data show millions of clones, approximately 90% seen once. The sample consisted of naive CD4+ T cells sorted from blood. As to subset: CD45RA+ positively selected. These receptors originate from a man between 18 and 35 years old in good health.

The chain links TRBV6-5 to TRBJ2-7; no definite D call. The V gene lost 0 bases and the J gene lost 6 bases, with 15 bases spanning the gap. CDR3 length: 15 residues. CDR1 is MNHEY and CDR2 is SVGAGI in the germline V gene. The CDR3 DNA is TGTGCCAGCAGTTACTCAGGACCGACGCCGCGCGAGCAGTACTTC. Translation: CASSYSGPTPREQYF.

The chain couples TRBV5-1 to TRBJ2-7, with D tentatively TRBD1 (6 bases). Germline CDR1 reads SGHRS; CDR2 reads YFSETQ. The V end lost 0 bases, the J end lost 3 bases, and 10 bases lay between the germline ends. The CDR3 loop spans 14 amino acids. The CDR3 region is CASSLDRVDYEQYF. CDR3 sequence (DNA): TGCGCCAGCAGCTTGGACAGGGTTGACTACGAGCAGTACTTC. Together with reference TRBV5-1 and TRBJ2-7, the CDR3 gives the full variable domain: KAGVTQTPRYLIKTRGQQVTLSCSPISGHRSVSWYQQTPGQGLQFLFEYFSETQRNKGNFPGRFSGRQFSNSRSEMNVSTLELGDSALYLCASSLDRVDYEQYFGPGTRLTVT.

This chain links TRBV19 with TRBJ2-5; maybe TRBD1 (5 bases). The CDR3 is 13 amino acids. Per the germline V gene, CDR1 is LNHDA and CDR2 is SQIVND (reference sequence). Trimming shortened V by 4 bases and J by 5 bases, and 11 bases separated the two germline ends. The CDR3 here is CASSRGPGETQYF. The CDR3 DNA follows: TGTGCCAGTAGTAGGGGCCCCGGGGAGACCCAGTACTTC.

The chain has TRBV6-6 and TRBJ1-5; a possible D gene is TRBD1 (6 bases). The CDR3 extends over 14 amino acids. Germline CDR1 and CDR2: MNHNY and SVGAGI (reference sequence). The germline V and J ends were trimmed by 8 bases and 3 bases, with 14 bases remaining between them. CDR3 coding DNA: TGTGCCAGCGGAAACAGGGAACCCAATCAGCCCCAGCATTTT. Encoded protein: CASGNREPNQPQHF.

The chain employs TRBV28 and TRBJ1-3; D is uncertain. Germline assignment: CDR1 MDHEN and CDR2 SYDVKM. The CDR3 length is 15 residues. V shed 5 bases and J shed 2 bases, with 13 bases lying between them. The CDR3 here is CASSVPTGTGNTIYF. The CDR3 DNA reads as TGTGCCAGCAGTGTTCCCACGGGAACTGGAAACACCATATATTTT.

The V gene is TRBV4-1, the J gene TRBJ2-7; D is ambiguous. CDR3 size: 9 residues. The germline V gene encodes CDR1 MGHRA and CDR2 YSYEKL. The V end was cut by 3 bases, the J end by 13 bases, with 7 bases between. CDR3 sequence: CASSQDFYF. The DNA for the CDR3 is TGCGCCAGCAGCCAGGATTTTTACTTC.

The genes are TRBV13 and TRBJ2-3; a possible D gene is TRBD1 (6 bases). The CDR3 contains 15 residues. The germline V and J ends were trimmed by 4 bases and 7 bases, with 18 bases remaining between them. CDR1 is PRHDT and CDR2 is FYEKMQ in the germline V gene (reference sequence). This CDR3 reads CASSSLGQPVYTQYF. The CDR3, as DNA: TGTGCCAGCAGCTCACTCGGACAGCCCGTGTATACGCAGTATTTT. Drawing the rest from reference TRBV13 and TRBJ2-3, the complete variable domain is AAGVIQSPRHLIKEKRETATLKCYPIPRHDTVYWYQQGPGQDPQFLISFYEKMQSDKGSIPDRFSAQQFSDYHSELNMSSLELGDSALYFCASSSLGQPVYTQYFGPGTRLTVL.

This clone was observed a handful of times. This sequence joins TRBV6-1 and TRBJ1-5; 7 bases align to TRBD1. CDR3 length equals 16 residues. V lost 1 base to trimming and J lost 6 bases; unmatched junction nucleotides: 9. Germline assignment: CDR1 MNHNS and CDR2 SASEGT. The CDR3 region is CASSEEQGKGPQPQHF. In DNA form, the CDR3 reads TGTGCCAGCAGTGAAGAACAGGGGAAGGGGCCTCAGCCCCAGCATTTT.

The chain combines TRBV19 with TRBJ2-1; a weak D match, TRBD2 (5 bases). Trimming stripped 1 base from V and 5 bases from J, with 12 bases between. This CDR3 has 15 amino acids. Looked up from germline, CDR1 is LNHDA and CDR2 is SQIVND (reference sequence). The CDR3 DNA reads TGTGCCAGTAGTATAGTCGGGAAAGCCCACAATGAGCAGTTCTTC. Protein sequence: CASSIVGKAHNEQFF.

Comment on this clone: The same CDR3 arises from other DNA sequences in this sample as well. V is TRBV5-1 and J is TRBJ2-3, with D unresolved. The V end was cut by 0 bases, the J end by 0 bases, with 8 bases between. The CDR3 covers 15 residues. Germline V lookup: CDR1 SGHRS, CDR2 YFSETQ. CDR3 in DNA: TGCGCCAGCAGCTTGGAAGGGTATAGCACAGATACGCAGTATTTT. Translation gives CASSLEGYSTDTQYF.

This rearrangement joins TRBV7-9 to TRBJ2-1; 11 positions agree with TRBD1. The germline V gene has CDR1 SEHNR and CDR2 FQNEAQ (reference sequence). The trim removed 5 bases at V and 8 bases at J, leaving 8 bases unmatched. The CDR3 contains 15 residues. DNA for the CDR3: TGTGCCAGCAGCCCCCAAGGACAGGGGGCTGATGAGCAGTTCTTC. It is translated as CASSPQGQGADEQFF. The full variable domain, rest sourced from reference TRBV7-9 and TRBJ2-1, is DTGVSQNPRHKITKRGQNVTFRCDPISEHNRLYWYRQTLGQGPEFLTYFQNEAQLEKSRLLSDRFSAERPKGSFSTLEIQRTEQGDSAMYLCASSPQGQGADEQFFGPGTRLTVL.

This chain's CDR3 is CASSRDGTIQETQYF. The CDR3 DNA sequence: TGCGCCAGCAGCCGAGATGGGACCATCCAAGAGACCCAGTACTTC. This chain links TRBV4-3 with TRBJ2-5; the D gene could be TRBD1 or TRBD2 (5 bases each). Per the germline V gene, CDR1 is LGHNA and CDR2 is YSLEER. CDR3 length: 15 residues. V lost 4 bases, J lost 1 base, and 13 bases lay in between.

The rearrangement links TRBV28 to TRBJ1-4; D remains ambiguous. The CDR3 totals 13 residues. The V gene lost 10 bases and the J gene lost 8 bases, with 17 bases spanning the gap. The germline gives CDR1 MDHEN, CDR2 SYDVKM. The DNA for the CDR3 is TGTGCCACCAAAGGAGGGCAGCGGGAAAAACTGTTTTTT. Its translation is CATKGGQREKLFF.

The chain has TRBV6-5 and TRBJ1-1; D uncertain. V was clipped by 6 bases and J by 4 bases, with 18 bases between them. The CDR3 is 15 residues long. Looked up from germline, CDR1 is MNHEY and CDR2 is SVGAGI. The CDR3 nucleotides read TGTGCCAGCAGCCCCCTCGACTGGGCGAGCACTGAAGCTTTCTTT. Translation gives CASSPLDWASTEAFF.

Notes on this clone: The sample carries other DNA sequences with the same CDR3. The V and J genes are TRBV30 and TRBJ1-1; weak D call: TRBD1 (5 bases). Germline CDR1 is GTSNPN and CDR2 is SVGIG (reference sequence). Trimming removed 2 bases from V and 4 bases from J, with 11 bases in between. CDR3 length: 13 amino acids. The CDR3 reads CAWSRGLGTEAFF. In DNA, the CDR3 is TGTGCCTGGAGTCGGGGACTTGGCACTGAAGCTTTCTTT. The whole variable domain, filled in from reference TRBV30 and TRBJ1-1, reads SQTIHQWPATLVQPVGSPLSLECTVEGTSNPNLYWYRQAAGRGLQLLFYSVGIGQISSEVPQNLSASRPQDRQFILSSKKLLLSDSGFYLCAWSRGLGTEAFFGQGTRLTVV.

The V call is TRBV5-1, the J call TRBJ1-1; TRBD1 is a possible D gene (6 bases). The germline CDR1 and CDR2 sequences are SGHRS and YFSETQ. Trimming pared 5 bases from V and 1 base from J, leaving 9 bases between. CDR3 length equals 13 residues. In DNA form, the CDR3 reads TGCGCCAGCAGAAAACAGGGGAACACTGAAGCTTTCTTT. Translation gives CASRKQGNTEAFF.

V gene TRBV5-1 combines with J gene TRBJ1-1; the D is unclear. The CDR3 is 13 residues long. Germline values: CDR1 SGHRS, CDR2 YFSETQ. V lost 0 bases, J lost 4 bases, and 7 bases lay in between. The CDR3 here is CASSLVVSTEAFF. The CDR3 DNA reads as TGCGCCAGCAGCTTGGTTGTGAGCACTGAAGCTTTCTTT.

The chain uses TRBV19 and TRBJ1-6, with D possibly TRBD1 on 6 matching bases. Germline V gives CDR1 LNHDA, CDR2 SQIVND (reference sequence). The CDR3 totals 16 residues. V lost 5 bases to trimming and J lost 10 bases, with 21 bases between them. CDR3 amino acids: CASSAGTLLVLSPLHF. CDR3 coding DNA: TGTGCCAGTAGTGCAGGGACACTCCTCGTGCTATCACCCCTCCACTTT.

The rearrangement uses TRBV5-1 and TRBJ2-1; no clear D. The CDR3 has 13 amino acids. Germline lookup yields CDR1 SGHRS and CDR2 YFSETQ. V gave up 0 bases and J gave up 7 bases, with 8 bases separating them. Here the CDR3 DNA reads TGCGCCAGCAGCTTGGACCCCGGAAATGAGCAGTTCTTC. It yields the protein CASSLDPGNEQFF.

This chain links TRBV2 with TRBJ1-3, with D hard to call. The V gene lost 9 bases and the J gene lost 7 bases, with 7 bases spanning the gap. Germline V gene data show CDR1 as SNHLY and CDR2 as FYNNEI. The CDR3 extends over 10 amino acids. CDR3 loop: CASAANTIYF. The CDR3 coding sequence is TGTGCCAGTGCTGCTAACACCATATATTTT. Full variable domain (remainder filled in from reference TRBV2 and TRBJ1-3): EPEVTQTPSHQVTQMGQEVILRCVPISNHLYFYWYRQILGQKVEFLVSFYNNEISEKSEIFDDQFSVERPDGSNFTLKIRSTKLEDSAMYFCASAANTIYFGEGSWLTVV.

V gene TRBV2 combines with J gene TRBJ2-5, with 7 bases aligning to TRBD1. V shed 6 bases and J 2 bases; nucleotides not matched to a gene: 6. In germline, CDR1 is SNHLY, CDR2 FYNNEI. The CDR3 consists of 14 residues. CDR3 sequence reads: CASRVRTGQETQYF. The CDR3, as DNA: TGTGCCAGCAGAGTCAGGACAGGACAAGAGACCCAGTACTTC.

The chain employs TRBV20-1 and TRBJ2-7; D not certain. CDR1 DFQATT and CDR2 SNEGSKA come from the germline V gene (reference sequence). Deletions cut 3 bases from V and 7 bases from J, with 10 bases between. The CDR3 contains 11 residues. This chain's CDR3 is CSASRADEQYF. The CDR3 DNA reads as TGCAGTGCTAGTCGGGCGGATGAGCAGTACTTC.